This TCR beta chain was obtained from a study of beta chain features in type 1 diabetes. Study conclusions and caveats: It was possible that PCR favored shorter templates, equally so in patients and controls.

The CDR3 is 14 amino acids. CDR1 is SGHTA, CDR2 FQGNSA, per germline. Trimming removed 8 bases from V and 3 bases from J; junction bases left unmatched: 7. Sequencing targeted expressed TCRB transcripts, as all isolated RNA had been reverse transcribed. The assay was immunoSEQ multiplex PCR, and TCRdb's table has in-frame clones only and misses some. The sample consists of more than 150,000 clones, approximately 9% of them appearing once. Of note for this clone: Its cognate antigen is unknown.

This receptor was obtained from a woman between 18 and 29 years old in good health. V gene TRBV7-2 combines with J gene TRBJ2-1; 7 bases are a match to TRBD1. Sequencing was performed on central memory CD4+ T cells from blood. The chain's CDR3 is CASERRDSYNEQFF. As DNA, the CDR3 is TGTGCCAGCGAACGACGGGACAGCTACAATGAGCAGTTCTTC. The full variable domain, with the rest looked up from reference TRBV7-2 and TRBJ2-1, is GAGVSQSPSNKVTEKGKDVELRCDPISGHTALYWYRQSLGQGLEFLIYFQGNSAPDKSGLPSDRFSAERTGGSVSTLTIQRTQQEDSAVYLCASERRDSYNEQFFGPGTRLTVL.